The rows below give T cell receptor beta chains drawn from one sample of a study of T cells in Graves' hyperthyroidism and ophthalmopathy. TCRdb ran MiXCR on the multiplex PCR reads and lists one entry per CDR3 protein. Counted here are 560,000 or so distinct CDR3 sequences, about 45% occurring once; the ten biggest clones make up nearly 8.5%. Sequences were obtained from peripheral blood or thyroid tissue (not recorded which). All receptors come from a woman aged 18-29 years with Graves' hyperthyroidism. Both conserved end residues are trimmed from each CDR3.

v_gene,j_gene,len,CDR3aa
TRBV7-9,TRBJ2-5,13,ASSTSGTTLETQY
TRBV7-2,TRBJ2-7,13,ASSLGPGYTYEQY
TRBV20-1,TRBJ1-5,10,SARFLNQPQH
TRBV19,TRBJ1-1,12,ASRGGSMNTEAF
TRBV29-1,TRBJ1-4,11,SVGTGGDEKLF
TRBV12-3/TRBV12-4,TRBJ1-4,12,ASSLEGGKEKLF
TRBV20-1,TRBJ2-5,12,SASPAVDQETQY
TRBV2,TRBJ1-5,12,ASSDTARSEPQH
TRBV12-3/TRBV12-4,TRBJ1-5,12,ASSTQGRGKPQH
TRBV7-8,TRBJ1-5,15,ASSFYPGQCSNQPQH
TRBV29-1,TRBJ2-7,13,SVLIGLASSYEQY
TRBV20-1,TRBJ2-7,13,SAPTASGRSYEQY
TRBV11-2,TRBJ1-1,11,ASSYRSHTEAF
TRBV29-1,TRBJ1-2,8,SVWWRGYT
TRBV7-3,TRBJ1-3,13,ASRGQGDSGNTIY
TRBV25-1,TRBJ1-6,13,ASSPSNSNNSPLH
TRBV7-6,TRBJ1-2,11,ASRNRGNYGYT
TRBV9,TRBJ1-1,12,ASSVGAGLTEAF
TRBV29-1,TRBJ1-2,12,SVESRRANYGYT
TRBV29-1,TRBJ2-3,11,SVGQGGTDTQY
TRBV19,TRBJ2-6,14,ASSIPPGAGANVLT
TRBV29-1,TRBJ2-6,14,SVELPWSAGANVLT
TRBV20-1,TRBJ1-4,11,SASGTGDEKLF
TRBV11-2,TRBJ2-5,14,ASSLVYRSSGETQY
TRBV24-1,TRBJ1-2,11,ASSDGWSDGYT
TRBV2,TRBJ2-7,13,ASRRTSGRDYEQY
TRBV24-1,TRBJ1-1,11,ATSDVTGRMAF
TRBV2,TRBJ1-4,11,ASSQDLNEKLF
TRBV7-9,TRBJ2-7,15,ASSPPDPRSPIHEQY
TRBV15,TRBJ2-3,13,ATSIGPTVTDTQY
TRBV29-1,TRBJ2-5,12,SVPGLAGYETQY
TRBV29-1,TRBJ2-2,12,SVTGGANTGELF
TRBV7-9,TRBJ1-1,15,ASSLVGLRQRETKAF
TRBV2,TRBJ1-2,12,ASTDRDRAYGYT
TRBV9,TRBJ2-7,11,ASSVVTDYEQY
TRBV29-1,TRBJ2-7,12,SVETSGRTYEQY